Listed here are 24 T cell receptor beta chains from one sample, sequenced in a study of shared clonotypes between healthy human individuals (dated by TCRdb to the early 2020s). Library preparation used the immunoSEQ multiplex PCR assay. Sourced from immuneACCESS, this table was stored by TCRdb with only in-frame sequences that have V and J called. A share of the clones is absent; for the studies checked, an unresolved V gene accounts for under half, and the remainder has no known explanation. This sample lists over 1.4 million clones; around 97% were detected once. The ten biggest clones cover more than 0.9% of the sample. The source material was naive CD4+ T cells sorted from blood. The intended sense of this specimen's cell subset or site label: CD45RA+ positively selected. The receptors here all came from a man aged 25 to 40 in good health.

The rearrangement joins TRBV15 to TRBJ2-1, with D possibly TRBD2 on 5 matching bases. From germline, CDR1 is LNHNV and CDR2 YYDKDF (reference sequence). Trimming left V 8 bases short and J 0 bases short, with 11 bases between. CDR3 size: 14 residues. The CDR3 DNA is TGTGCCACCCACGGAGCGGCCTCCTACAATGAGCAGTTCTTC. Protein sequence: CATHGAASYNEQFF.

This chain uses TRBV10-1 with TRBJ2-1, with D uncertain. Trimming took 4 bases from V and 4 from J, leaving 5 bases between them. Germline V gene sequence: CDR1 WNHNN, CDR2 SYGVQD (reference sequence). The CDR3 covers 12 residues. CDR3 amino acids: CASSGGYNEQFF. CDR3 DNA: TGCGCCAGCAGTGGGGGATACAATGAGCAGTTCTTC.

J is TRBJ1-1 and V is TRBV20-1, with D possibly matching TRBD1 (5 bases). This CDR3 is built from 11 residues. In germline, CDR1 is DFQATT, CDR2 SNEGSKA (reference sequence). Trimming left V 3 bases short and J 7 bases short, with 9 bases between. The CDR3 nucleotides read TGCAGTGCTAGGGGGCACCTTGAAGCTTTCTTT. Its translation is CSARGHLEAFF.

The CDR3, as DNA: TGCGCCAGCAGCGGGTCAGATGATCAGCCCCAGCATTTT. It is translated as CASSGSDDQPQHF. The chain joins TRBV10-1 to TRBJ1-5; D remains ambiguous. CDR1 is WNHNN, CDR2 SYGVQD, per germline (reference sequence). The CDR3 contains 13 residues. V lost 6 bases, J lost 5 bases, and 11 bases lay in between.

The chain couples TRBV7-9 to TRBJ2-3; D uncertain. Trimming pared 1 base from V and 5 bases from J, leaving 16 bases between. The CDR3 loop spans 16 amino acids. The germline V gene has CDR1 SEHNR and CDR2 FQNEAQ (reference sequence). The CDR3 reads CASSLGRTDLGDTQYF. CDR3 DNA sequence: TGTGCCAGCAGCTTAGGGCGGACGGACCTGGGAGATACGCAGTATTTT.

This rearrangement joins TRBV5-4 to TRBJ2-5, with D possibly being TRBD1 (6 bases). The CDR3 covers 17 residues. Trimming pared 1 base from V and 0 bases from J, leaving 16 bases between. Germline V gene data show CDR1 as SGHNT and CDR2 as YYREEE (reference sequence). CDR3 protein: CASSLSGTILNQETQYF. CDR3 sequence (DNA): TGTGCCAGCAGCTTGTCCGGGACAATCCTTAACCAAGAGACCCAGTACTTC.

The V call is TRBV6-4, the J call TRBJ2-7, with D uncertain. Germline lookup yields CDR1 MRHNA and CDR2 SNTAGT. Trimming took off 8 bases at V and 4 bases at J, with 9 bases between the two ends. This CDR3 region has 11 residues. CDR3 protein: CASGTDYEQYF. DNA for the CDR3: TGTGCCAGCGGCACAGATTACGAGCAGTACTTC.

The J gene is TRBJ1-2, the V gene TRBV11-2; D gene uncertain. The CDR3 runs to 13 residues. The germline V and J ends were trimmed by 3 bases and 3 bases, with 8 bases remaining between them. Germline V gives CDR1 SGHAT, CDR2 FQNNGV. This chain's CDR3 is CASSLAGDYGYTF. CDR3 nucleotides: TGTGCCAGCAGCTTGGCAGGAGACTATGGCTACACCTTC.

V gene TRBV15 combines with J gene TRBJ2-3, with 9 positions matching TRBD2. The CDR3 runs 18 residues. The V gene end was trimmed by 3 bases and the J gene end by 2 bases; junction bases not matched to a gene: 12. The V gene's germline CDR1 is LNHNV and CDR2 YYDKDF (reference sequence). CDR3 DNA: TGTGCCACCAGCAGTGAACCTCCGGGACTAGCTTACACAGATACGCAGTATTTT. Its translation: CATSSEPPGLAYTDTQYF.

CDR3: CASSLSGASNQPQHF. The CDR3 DNA is TGCGCCAGCAGCTTGTCAGGGGCTAGCAATCAGCCCCAGCATTTT. This sequence joins TRBV5-1 and TRBJ1-5; D might be TRBD1 (6 bases). Germline CDR1 and CDR2: SGHRS and YFSETQ. The CDR3 is 15 residues long. V was clipped by 1 base and J by 0 bases, with 8 bases between them.

The CDR3 DNA reads TGTGCCACCAGCAGAGATCCTTTAGGAGACTGGCCGAATCAGCCCCAGCATTTT. Its translation: CATSRDPLGDWPNQPQHF. The chain has TRBV15 and TRBJ1-5; D not resolved. The V gene's germline CDR1 is LNHNV and CDR2 YYDKDF (reference sequence). The V and J ends lost 0 bases and 4 bases respectively, with 19 bases between them. The CDR3 totals 18 residues.

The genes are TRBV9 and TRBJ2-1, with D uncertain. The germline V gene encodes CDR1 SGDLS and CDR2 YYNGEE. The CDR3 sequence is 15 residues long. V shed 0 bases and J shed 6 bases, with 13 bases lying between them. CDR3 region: CASSVEAGRLNEQFF. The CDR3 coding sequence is TGTGCCAGCAGCGTAGAGGCCGGGCGGCTCAATGAGCAGTTCTTC.

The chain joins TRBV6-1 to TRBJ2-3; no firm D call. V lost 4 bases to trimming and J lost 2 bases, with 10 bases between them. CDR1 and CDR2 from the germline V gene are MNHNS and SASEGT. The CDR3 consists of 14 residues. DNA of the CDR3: TGTGCCAGCAGTGTATCACTTGACACAGATACGCAGTATTTT. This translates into CASSVSLDTDTQYF.

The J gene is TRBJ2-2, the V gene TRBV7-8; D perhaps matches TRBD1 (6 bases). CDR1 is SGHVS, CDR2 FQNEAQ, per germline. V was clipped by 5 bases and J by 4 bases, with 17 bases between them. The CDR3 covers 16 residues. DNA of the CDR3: TGTGCCAGCAGCCACCGTCCAGGGGAGAGCACCGGGGAGCTGTTTTTT. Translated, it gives CASSHRPGESTGELFF.

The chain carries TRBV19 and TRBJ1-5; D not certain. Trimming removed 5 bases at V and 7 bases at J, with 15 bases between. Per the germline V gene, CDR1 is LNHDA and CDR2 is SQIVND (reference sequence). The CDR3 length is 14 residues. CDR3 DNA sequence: TGTGCCAGTAGTCCGATAGCCGGGAGCCAGCCCCAGCATTTT. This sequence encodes CASSPIAGSQPQHF. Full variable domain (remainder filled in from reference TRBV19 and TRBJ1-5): DGGITQSPKYLFRKEGQNVTLSCEQNLNHDAMYWYRQDPGQGLRLIYYSQIVNDFQKGDIAEGYSVSREKKESFPLTVTSAQKNPTAFYLCASSPIAGSQPQHFGDGTRLSIL.

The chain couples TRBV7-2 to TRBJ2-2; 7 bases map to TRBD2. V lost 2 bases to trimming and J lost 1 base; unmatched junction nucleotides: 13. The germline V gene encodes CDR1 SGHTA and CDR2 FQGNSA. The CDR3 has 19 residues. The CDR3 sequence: CASSLIPSAGTKNTGELFF. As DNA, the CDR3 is TGTGCCAGCAGCTTAATCCCCTCCGCCGGGACTAAGAACACCGGGGAGCTGTTTTTT.

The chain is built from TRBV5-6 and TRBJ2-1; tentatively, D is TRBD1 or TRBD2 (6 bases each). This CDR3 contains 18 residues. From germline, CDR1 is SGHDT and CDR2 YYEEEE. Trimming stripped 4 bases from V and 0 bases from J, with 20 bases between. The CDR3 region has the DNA TGTGCCAGCAGCGAATTGGGGGGCCATTGGAGCTCCTACAATGAGCAGTTCTTC. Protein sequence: CASSELGGHWSSYNEQFF.

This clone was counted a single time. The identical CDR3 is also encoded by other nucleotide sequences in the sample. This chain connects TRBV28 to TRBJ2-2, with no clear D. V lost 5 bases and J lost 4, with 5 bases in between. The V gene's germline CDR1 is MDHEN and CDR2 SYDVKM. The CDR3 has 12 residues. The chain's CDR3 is CASSPSTGELFF. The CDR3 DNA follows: TGTGCCAGCAGTCCGTCCACCGGGGAGCTGTTTTTT.

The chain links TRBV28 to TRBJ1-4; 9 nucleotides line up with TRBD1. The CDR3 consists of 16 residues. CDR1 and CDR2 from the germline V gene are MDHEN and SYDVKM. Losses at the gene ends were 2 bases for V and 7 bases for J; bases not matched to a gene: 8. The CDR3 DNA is TGTGCCAGCAGTTTAGCCGGGACAGGGATGGGTGAAAAACTGTTTTTT. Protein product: CASSLAGTGMGEKLFF.

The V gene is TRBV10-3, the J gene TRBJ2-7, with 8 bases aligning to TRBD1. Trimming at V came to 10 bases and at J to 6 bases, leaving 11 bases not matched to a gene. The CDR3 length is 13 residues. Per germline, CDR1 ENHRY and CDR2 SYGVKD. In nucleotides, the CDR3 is TGTGCCACCAATGGTGGACAGGGAGGCGAGCAGTACTTC. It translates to CATNGGQGGEQYF.

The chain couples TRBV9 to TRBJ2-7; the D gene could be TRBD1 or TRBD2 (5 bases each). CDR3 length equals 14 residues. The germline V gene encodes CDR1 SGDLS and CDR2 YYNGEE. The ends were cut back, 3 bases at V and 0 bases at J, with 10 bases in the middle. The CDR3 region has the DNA TGTGCCAGCAGCGCGGGACCGATCTCCTACGAGCAGTACTTC. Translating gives CASSAGPISYEQYF.

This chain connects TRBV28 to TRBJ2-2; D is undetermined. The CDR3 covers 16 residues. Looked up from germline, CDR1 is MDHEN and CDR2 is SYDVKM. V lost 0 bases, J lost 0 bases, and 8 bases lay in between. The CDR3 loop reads CASSLWSTANTGELFF. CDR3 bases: TGTGCCAGCAGTTTATGGTCAACAGCGAACACCGGGGAGCTGTTTTTT.

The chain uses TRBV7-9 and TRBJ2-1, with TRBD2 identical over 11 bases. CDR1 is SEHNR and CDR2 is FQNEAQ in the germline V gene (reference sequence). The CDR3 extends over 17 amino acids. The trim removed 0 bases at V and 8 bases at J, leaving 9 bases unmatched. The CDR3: CASSLALAGVVAHEQFF. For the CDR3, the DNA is TGTGCCAGCAGCTTAGCACTAGCGGGAGTGGTGGCCCATGAGCAGTTCTTC.

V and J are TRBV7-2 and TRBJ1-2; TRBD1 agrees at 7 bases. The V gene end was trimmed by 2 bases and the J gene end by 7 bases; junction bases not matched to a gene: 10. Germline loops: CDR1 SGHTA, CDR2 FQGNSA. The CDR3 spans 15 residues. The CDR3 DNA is TGTGCCAGCAGCTTACAGACAGGGCTGCGCTTTGGCTACACCTTC. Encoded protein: CASSLQTGLRFGYTF.